These 2 T cell receptor beta chains came from one sample sequenced in a study of shared clonotypes between healthy human individuals. Assay: immunoSEQ multiplex PCR; the TCRdb copy retains only in-frame clones and omits some. The table lists about 1.1 million clones, approximately 80% of them singletons. The sequenced sample was memory CD4+ T cells from PBMCs. The sample's subset: CD45RA-negative fraction. The receptors were sampled from a man between 18 and 29 years old in good health. Some clones in this sample may be carry-over from other donors' samples.

The sample holds a few counts of this clone. The chain has TRBV27 and TRBJ1-2, with a weak D call TRBD1 (5 bases). Germline V gives CDR1 MNHEY, CDR2 SMNVEV (reference sequence). The V end was cut by 1 base, the J end by 7 bases, with 16 bases between. The CDR3 is 15 amino acids. CDR3 loop: CASSLWSDSPSGYTF. In DNA form, the CDR3 reads TGTGCCAGCAGTTTATGGTCCGACAGCCCCTCTGGCTACACCTTC.

Comments on this clone: The sample contains more than one DNA sequence encoding this CDR3. The J gene is TRBJ2-5, the V gene TRBV7-3; unclear D gene. In germline, CDR1 is SGHTA, CDR2 FQGTGA. This CDR3 region has 13 residues. V was trimmed by 2 bases and J by 4 bases, leaving 8 bases between them. In nucleotides, the CDR3 is TGTGCCAGCAGCTTAGGTGGGTCAGAGACCCAGTACTTC. Translating gives CASSLGGSETQYF.